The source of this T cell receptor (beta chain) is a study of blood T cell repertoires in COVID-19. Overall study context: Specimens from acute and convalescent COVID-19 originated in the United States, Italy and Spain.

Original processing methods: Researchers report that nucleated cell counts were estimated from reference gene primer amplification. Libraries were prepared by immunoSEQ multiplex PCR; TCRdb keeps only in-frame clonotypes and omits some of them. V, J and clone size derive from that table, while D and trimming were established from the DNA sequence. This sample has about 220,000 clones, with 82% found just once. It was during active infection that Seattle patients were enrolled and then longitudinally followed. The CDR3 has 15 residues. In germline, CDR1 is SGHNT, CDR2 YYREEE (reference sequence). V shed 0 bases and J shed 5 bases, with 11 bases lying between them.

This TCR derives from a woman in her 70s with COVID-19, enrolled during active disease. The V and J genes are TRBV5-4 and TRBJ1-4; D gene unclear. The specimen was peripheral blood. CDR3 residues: CASSLDPGGNEKLFF. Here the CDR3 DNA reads TGTGCCAGCAGCTTGGATCCGGGAGGGAATGAAAAACTGTTTTTT.